The clone carrying this T cell receptor (beta chain) came up once. The CDR3 runs 15 residues. Germline assignment: CDR1 MNHNS and CDR2 SASEGT. V lost 6 bases to trimming and J lost 2 bases; unmatched junction nucleotides: 7. The data were taken from a study of cytomegalovirus exposure and HLA in healthy donors. It was with 60 Vbeta and 13 Jbeta primers that the PCR ran. Assay used: immunoSEQ multiplex PCR; TCRdb lists only in-frame clones, some missing. The table includes some 200,000 clones, over 65% detected once. Source material: PBMCs. The chain is built from TRBV6-1 and TRBJ1-3, with 7 bases matching TRBD1. The sequence derives from a woman between 45 and 60 years old in good health and CMV-seropositive. CDR3 sequence: CASSGTARTGNTIYF. CDR3 sequence (DNA): TGTGCCAGCAGCGGGACAGCCAGAACTGGAAACACCATATATTTT.